This T cell receptor beta chain was found in a study of blood T cell repertoires in COVID-19. This table comes from immunoSEQ multiplex PCR, and its TCRdb copy is limited to in-frame clones, with some not included. The table lists 55,000 to 70,000 clones, around 87% of them singletons. Source material: peripheral blood. The sequence was collected from a man aged 55 to 70 with active or convalescent COVID-19.

The DNA for the CDR3 is TGTGCCAGCAGCTGGGGGGGGACGGGTTCGCCCCTCCACTTT. Protein product: CASSWGGTGSPLHF. The chain recombines TRBV5-6 with TRBJ1-6, with TRBD1 as a possible D gene (5 bases). Germline V gene sequence: CDR1 SGHDT, CDR2 YYEEEE. The CDR3 has 14 residues. Trimming took off 3 bases at V and 13 bases at J, with 17 bases between the two ends. The full variable domain, with the rest looked up from reference TRBV5-6 and TRBJ1-6, is DAGVTQSPTHLIKTRGQQVTLRCSPKSGHDTVSWYQQALGQGPQFIFQYYEEEERQRGNFPDRFSGHQFPNYSSELNVNALLLGDSALYLCASSWGGTGSPLHFGNGTRLTVT.